The 20 T cell receptor beta chains presented below share a single source sample, sequenced in a study of cytomegalovirus exposure and HLA in healthy donors. This PCR relied on a set of 60 Vbeta primers and 13 Jbeta primers. Data came from immunoSEQ multiplex PCR; TCRdb stores just in-frame clones and leaves some out. The sample has 80,000 or so clones, 77% seen once. The sample comprised PBMCs. These receptors originate from a man aged 50 to 59 in good health and CMV-seropositive.

This clone was counted a single time. The V gene is TRBV9, the J gene TRBJ1-2; 9 nucleotides agree with TRBD1. This CDR3 contains 14 residues. V trimming: 4 bases; J trimming: 3 bases; junction bases outside the gene matches: 4. Germline assignment: CDR1 SGDLS and CDR2 YYNGEE. The CDR3 is CASSPRTGDYGYTF. As DNA, the CDR3 is TGTGCCAGCAGCCCAAGGACAGGGGACTATGGCTACACCTTC.

The chain joins TRBV4-1 to TRBJ2-5, with a tentative D call TRBD2 (6 bases). The CDR3 is 14 residues long. CDR1 and CDR2 from the germline V gene are MGHRA and YSYEKL. Trimming shortened V by 2 bases and J by 11 bases, and 18 bases separated the two germline ends. The CDR3 DNA follows: TGCGCCAGCAGCCAACAGGAGGATCTTCGGGAGCAGTACTTC. It specifies CASSQQEDLREQYF.

This chain joins TRBV5-1 and TRBJ1-1, with D unclear. V was pared by 4 bases and J by 0 bases, with 13 bases between. Germline V gives CDR1 SGHRS, CDR2 YFSETQ. The CDR3 contains 15 residues. CDR3 sequence reads: CASSRSGSLNTEAFF. The DNA for the CDR3 is TGCGCCAGCAGCCGTTCGGGGTCTCTGAACACTGAAGCTTTCTTT.

This clone was seen only a few times. The chain combines TRBV5-4 with TRBJ2-7, with 10 bases that match TRBD2. Germline CDR1 SGHNT, CDR2 YYREEE (reference sequence). J was trimmed by 4 bases and V by 5 bases; bases with no gene match: 6. This CDR3 spans 14 amino acids. The CDR3 nucleotides read TGTGCCAGCAGAATAGCGGGAGGCCCATACGAGCAGTACTTC. It codes for CASRIAGGPYEQYF. Combining the CDR3 with reference TRBV5-4 and TRBJ2-7 gives the whole variable domain ETGVTQSPTHLIKTRGQQVTLRCSSQSGHNTVSWYQQALGQGPQFIFQYYREEENGRGNFPPRFSGLQFPNYSSELNVNALELDDSALYLCASRIAGGPYEQYFGPGTRLTVT.

The chain couples TRBV10-3 to TRBJ2-1, with TRBD2 as a possible D gene (6 bases). Per germline, CDR1 ENHRY and CDR2 SYGVKD. Between the trimmed V and J ends, which lost 6 bases and 0 bases, there was a span of 15 bases. CDR3 length: 16 amino acids. CDR3 in DNA: TGTGCCATCAGGACACATAGCGGAGGCTCCTACAATGAGCAGTTCTTC. Translated, it gives CAIRTHSGGSYNEQFF.

This chain uses TRBV7-2 with TRBJ2-7; TRBD2 agrees at 9 bases. The CDR3 is 15 residues long. Trimming took 5 bases from V and 4 from J; bases not matched to a gene: 9. Germline-derived CDR1 and CDR2 are SGHTA and FQGNSA. The CDR3 DNA sequence: TGTGCCAGCAGCGGGGGACTAGCCGGGGGTTACGAGCAGTACTTC. Protein: CASSGGLAGGYEQYF.

V is TRBV11-2 and J is TRBJ2-5; tentatively, D is TRBD2 (5 bases). Trimming pared 2 bases from V and 5 bases from J, leaving 21 bases between. Per germline, CDR1 SGHAT and CDR2 FQNNGV. The CDR3 sequence is 17 residues long. The CDR3 loop reads CASSLTQWATTSETQYF. The CDR3 DNA is TGTGCCAGCAGCTTAACTCAGTGGGCGACTACTTCTGAGACCCAGTACTTC.

This clone was picked up one time. The chain joins TRBV18 to TRBJ2-1; 7 nucleotides match TRBD1. The CDR3 sequence is 14 residues long. Germline CDR1 KGHSH, CDR2 LQKENI. V was pared by 6 bases and J by 5 bases, with 7 bases of the junction left unmatched. Written as DNA, the CDR3 is TGTGCCAGCTCCCTTGACAGGGCTCACAATGAGCAGTTCTTC. Protein sequence: CASSLDRAHNEQFF.

The chain joins TRBV9 to TRBJ2-1; 8 nucleotides line up with TRBD2. The junction had 10 bases not matched to a gene; V was cut back by 2 bases and J by 0 bases. The CDR3 consists of 18 residues. Germline V gene lookup returns CDR1 SGDLS and CDR2 YYNGEE. CDR3 amino acids: CASSVALPAGGSYNEQFF. The CDR3 region has the DNA TGTGCCAGCAGCGTTGCCCTCCCGGCGGGAGGCTCCTACAATGAGCAGTTCTTC.

This clone has a handful of counts. This chain connects TRBV7-9 to TRBJ2-1, with 8 bases matching TRBD2. With V trimmed by 5 bases and J by 5 bases, 14 bases remained unmatched. CDR1 and CDR2 (germline): SEHNR, FQNEAQ (reference sequence). The CDR3 is 17 amino acids. The chain's CDR3 is CASSPDRGGLWNNEQFF. The DNA of the CDR3 is TGTGCCAGCAGCCCGGACCGCGGGGGGCTGTGGAACAATGAGCAGTTCTTC.

The chain combines TRBV30 with TRBJ1-5; TRBD1 matches 8 bases. This CDR3 comprises 13 residues. Trimming cost V 4 bases and J 2 bases; bases outside gene matches: 1. Looked up from germline, CDR1 is GTSNPN and CDR2 is SVGIG (reference sequence). Written as DNA, the CDR3 is TGTGCCTGGACAGGGGGCGGCAATCAGCCCCAGCATTTT. This codes for CAWTGGGNQPQHF.

This clone was detected only a few times. The CDR3 protein is CASSDVTGSNEKLFF. The CDR3 DNA follows: TGTGCCAGCAGTGATGTTACAGGGTCTAATGAAAAACTGTTTTTT. The chain carries TRBV25-1 and TRBJ1-4, with D maybe TRBD1 (6 bases). The CDR3 contains 15 residues. V lost 3 bases to trimming and J lost 3 bases, with 11 bases between them. From germline, CDR1 is MGHDK and CDR2 SYGVNS.

This chain uses TRBV6-5 with TRBJ2-1, with 7 bases fitting TRBD2. Germline-derived CDR1 and CDR2 are MNHEY and SVGAGI. J gave up 8 bases and V 5 bases, and 12 bases lay outside the gene matches. This CDR3 comprises 15 residues. CDR3 coding DNA: TGTGCCAGCAGTCGGGGGGACCGGAGGTTCGATGAGCAGTTCTTC. This codes for CASSRGDRRFDEQFF.

This chain uses TRBV11-2 with TRBJ2-2; no definite D call. V gave up 8 bases and J gave up 6 bases, with 7 bases separating them. The CDR3 is made up of 11 amino acids. Germline V gene data show CDR1 as SGHAT and CDR2 as FQNNGV. CDR3 in amino acids: CASSVAGELFF. In nucleotides, the CDR3 is TGTGCCAGCTCAGTTGCCGGGGAGCTGTTTTTT.

The chain carries TRBV27 and TRBJ2-7; TRBD1 agrees at 10 bases. V was clipped by 4 bases and J by 1 base; unmatched bases: 4. Germline CDR1 MNHEY, CDR2 SMNVEV (reference sequence). The CDR3 spans 15 residues. This CDR3 reads CASSSPGQGSYEQYF. In DNA form, the CDR3 reads TGTGCCAGCAGTTCGCCGGGACAGGGGTCCTACGAGCAGTACTTC.

The chain is built from TRBV6-5 and TRBJ2-7; 7 nucleotides agree with TRBD1. The germline V gene encodes CDR1 MNHEY and CDR2 SVGAGI. Trimming removed 1 base from V and 2 bases from J; junction bases left unmatched: 2. The length of the CDR3 is 14 residues. CDR3 nucleotide sequence: TGTGCCAGCAGTTACTACAGGGGAGCCTACGAGCAGTACTTC. Protein product: CASSYYRGAYEQYF.

A remark on this clone: Other DNA sequences in this specimen translate into the identical CDR3. The chain links TRBV7-9 to TRBJ1-5, with a weak D call TRBD1 (6 bases). The V gene's germline CDR1 is SEHNR and CDR2 FQNEAQ (reference sequence). V dropped 3 bases and J dropped 3 bases, with 12 bases sitting between them. The CDR3 is 15 residues long. The CDR3 DNA is TGTGCCAGCAGCTTGTCAACAGGGATCAATCAGCCCCAGCATTTT. Protein: CASSLSTGINQPQHF.

This chain connects TRBV7-8 to TRBJ2-7, with D possibly being TRBD1 (7 bases). This CDR3 is built from 16 residues. Germline V lookup: CDR1 SGHVS, CDR2 FQNEAQ. The germline V and J ends were trimmed by 0 bases and 0 bases, with 12 bases remaining between them. CDR3 amino acids: CASSLAEGAGSYEQYF. The CDR3 nucleotides are TGTGCCAGCAGCTTAGCGGAGGGGGCAGGCTCCTACGAGCAGTACTTC.

The table lists this clone with a count of one. The chain recombines TRBV5-4 with TRBJ2-3, with 8 bases aligning to TRBD2. The V gene's germline CDR1 is SGHNT and CDR2 YYREEE (reference sequence). Trimming removed 4 bases from V and 6 bases from J; junction bases left unmatched: 7. The CDR3 is 14 residues long. The CDR3 loop is CASSAAGGKDTQYF. DNA of the CDR3: TGTGCCAGCAGCGCGGCGGGGGGTAAGGATACGCAGTATTTT.

The rearrangement joins TRBV10-3 to TRBJ2-7, with a tentative D call TRBD2 (6 bases). V was clipped by 5 bases and J by 6 bases, with 11 bases between them. The germline V gene has CDR1 ENHRY and CDR2 SYGVKD. The CDR3 is 12 residues long. The CDR3 loop is CAISSLAAEQYF. DNA of the CDR3: TGTGCCATCAGTTCACTAGCCGCCGAGCAGTACTTC.